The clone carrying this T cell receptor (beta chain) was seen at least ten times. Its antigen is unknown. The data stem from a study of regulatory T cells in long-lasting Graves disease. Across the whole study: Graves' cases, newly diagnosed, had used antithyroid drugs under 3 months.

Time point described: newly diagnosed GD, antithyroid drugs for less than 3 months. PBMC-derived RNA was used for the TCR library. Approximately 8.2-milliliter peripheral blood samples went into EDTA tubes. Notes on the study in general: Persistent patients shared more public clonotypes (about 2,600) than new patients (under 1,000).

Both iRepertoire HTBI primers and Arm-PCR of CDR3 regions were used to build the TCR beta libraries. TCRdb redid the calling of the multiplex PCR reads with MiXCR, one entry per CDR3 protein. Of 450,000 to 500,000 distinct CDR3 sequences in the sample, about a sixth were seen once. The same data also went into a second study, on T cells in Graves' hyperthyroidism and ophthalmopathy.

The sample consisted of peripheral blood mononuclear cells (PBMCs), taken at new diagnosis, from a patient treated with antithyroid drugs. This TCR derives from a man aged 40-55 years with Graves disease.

The CDR3 reads CASSSGWREGRGETQYF. The CDR3 bases are TGTGCCAGCAGCTCCGGCTGGCGGGAGGGCCGGGGGGAGACCCAGTACTTC. This chain links TRBV7-3 with TRBJ2-5; 9 nucleotides line up with TRBD2. CDR1 is SGHTA, CDR2 FQGTGA, per germline. Trimming removed 4 bases from V and 5 bases from J; junction bases left unmatched: 14. The CDR3 has 17 residues.